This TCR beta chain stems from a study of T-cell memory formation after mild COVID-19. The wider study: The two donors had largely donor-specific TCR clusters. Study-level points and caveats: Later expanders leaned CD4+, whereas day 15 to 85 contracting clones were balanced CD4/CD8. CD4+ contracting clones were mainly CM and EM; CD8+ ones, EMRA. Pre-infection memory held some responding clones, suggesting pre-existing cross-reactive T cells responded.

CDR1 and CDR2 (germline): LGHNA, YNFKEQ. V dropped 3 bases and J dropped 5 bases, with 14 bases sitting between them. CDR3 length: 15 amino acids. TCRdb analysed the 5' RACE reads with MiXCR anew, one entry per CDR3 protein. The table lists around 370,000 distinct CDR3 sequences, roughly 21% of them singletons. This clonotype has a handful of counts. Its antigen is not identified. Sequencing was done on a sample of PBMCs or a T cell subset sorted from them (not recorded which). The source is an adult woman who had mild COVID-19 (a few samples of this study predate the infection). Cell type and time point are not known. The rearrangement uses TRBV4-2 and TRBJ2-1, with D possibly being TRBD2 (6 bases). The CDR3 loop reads CASSQGQTGDNEQFF. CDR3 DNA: TGTGCCAGCAGCCAGGGCCAAACGGGGGACAATGAGCAGTTCTTC.